The sequence of this T cell receptor beta chain was determined in a study of CD8 T cells in ankylosing spondylitis. Points from the study as a whole: Peripheral blood held disease-linked clones only at relatively low frequency, and these were CD8+. Significantly higher representation of disease-linked clones was reported for matched ankylosing spondylitis synovial fluid. In ankylosing spondylitis blood, a motif of roughly eight highly homologous TCR beta variants appeared characteristic.

In making TCR beta libraries, quantitative 5'-RACE with molecular barcodes was used. TCRdb redid the calling of the 5' RACE reads with MiXCR, one entry per CDR3 protein. The repertoire holds 200,000 to 300,000 distinct CDR3 sequences, around 7.8% seen once, with over 6.5% in the top ten. This clonotype appeared many times. Its antigen remains unknown. The clonotype originates from a male donor with ankylosing spondylitis or in good health (not recorded which). The sample comprised blood, either unsorted or a sorted T cell fraction (not recorded which).

The CDR3 coding sequence is TGCGCCAGCAGCTGGACAGGGTTTAACGACAATGAGCAGTTCTTC. Translated: CASSWTGFNDNEQFF. The chain uses TRBV5-1 and TRBJ2-1; 8 nucleotides line up with TRBD1. The CDR3 extends over 15 amino acids. Unmatched junction bases numbered 7, after V lost 3 bases and J lost 5 bases. The germline CDR1 and CDR2 sequences are SGHRS and YFSETQ.